This T cell receptor (beta chain) was profiled in a study of blood T cell repertoires in COVID-19. Whole-study context: Acute-phase and convalescent COVID-19 samples originated in the United States, Italy and Spain.

The repertoire was sequenced with immunoSEQ multiplex PCR; TCRdb's copy has only in-frame clones and lacks some. The profile shows about 320,000 clones, approximately 91% of them singletons. The study assigned cohorts using participant-reported clinical history. The CDR3 has 13 residues. The V end lost 2 bases, the J end lost 7 bases, and 11 bases lay between the germline ends. The clonotype originates from a woman aged 25 to 45 who had been exposed to COVID-19. Sample: PBMCs or T cells enriched from blood (not recorded which). This sequence joins TRBV12-3 or TRBV12-4 and TRBJ2-5; TRBD2 might be the D (6 bases). The CDR3 DNA follows: TGTGCCAGCAGTTTATCGGGGGTTAGGACCCAGTACTTC. Protein product: CASSLSGVRTQYF.